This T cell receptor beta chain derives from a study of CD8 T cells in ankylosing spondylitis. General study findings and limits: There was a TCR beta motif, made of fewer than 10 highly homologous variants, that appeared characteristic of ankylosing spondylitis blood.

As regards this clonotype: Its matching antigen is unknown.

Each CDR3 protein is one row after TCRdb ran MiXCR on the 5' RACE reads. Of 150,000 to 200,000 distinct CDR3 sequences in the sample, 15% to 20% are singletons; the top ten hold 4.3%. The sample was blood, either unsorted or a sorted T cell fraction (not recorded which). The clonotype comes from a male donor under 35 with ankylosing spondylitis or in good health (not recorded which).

DNA of the CDR3: TGCAGTGCCCCCCGGCGGGAGGGCCGGTTGGACAATGAGCAGTTCTTC. The encoded protein is CSAPRREGRLDNEQFF. The chain carries TRBV20-1 and TRBJ2-1; 9 nucleotides line up with TRBD2. V lost 6 bases and J lost 5; bases outside the gene matches: 14. The CDR3 has 16 residues. Germline V gives CDR1 DFQATT, CDR2 SNEGSKA (reference sequence).